This T cell receptor (beta chain) comes out of a study of regulatory T cells in long-lasting Graves disease. Study-wide results and limits: With 2,500 to 3,000 shared public clonotypes, persistent patients exceeded new patients, who shared over 950.

Time point: newly diagnosed GD, antithyroid drugs for less than 3 months. Making the TCR library involved RNA that had been extracted from PBMCs. Construction of the TCR beta libraries employed iRepertoire HTBI primers in conjunction with Arm-PCR of CDR3 regions. MiXCR, run by TCRdb on the multiplex PCR reads, gives a single entry per CDR3 protein. The data show about 610,000 distinct CDR3 sequences, 15% to 20% seen once. This clonotype was picked up many times. The antigen remains unidentified. The CDR3 runs 16 residues. V was pared by 5 bases and J by 0 bases, with 8 bases of the junction left unmatched. Germline-derived CDR1 and CDR2 are MDHEN and SYDVKM. These data were also filed under a second study, of T cells in Graves' hyperthyroidism and ophthalmopathy. That report adds: The study excluded patients with uncontrolled infection, other autoimmune disease, pregnancy or lactation. A model using 13 V-J features told ophthalmopathy apart from stable hyperthyroidism.

The sequence came from a man younger than 30 with Graves disease. The J gene is TRBJ2-3, the V gene TRBV28; 7 bases are shared with TRBD1. Here the sequenced sample was peripheral blood mononuclear cells (PBMCs), taken at new diagnosis, from a patient treated with antithyroid drugs. The CDR3 protein is CASSPFDRASTDTQYF. DNA of the CDR3: TGTGCCAGCAGTCCCTTCGACAGGGCTAGCACAGATACGCAGTATTTT.